This T cell receptor (beta chain) was sequenced for a study of glioma-infiltrating T cells. TCR alpha and beta CDR3 regions were amplified from RNA using iRepertoire nested multiplex PCR. For one-step reverse transcription and amplification, roughly 95-450 ng of tissue mRNA or PBMC total RNA was used. One entry per CDR3 protein, called by TCRdb with MiXCR from the multiplex PCR reads. Of a few hundred thousand distinct CDR3 sequences listed, roughly two fifths are singletons. A remark on this clonotype: Antigen specificity is unknown.

General observations from the study: Patients with low tissue-blood divergence carried a signature set of shared blood CDR3 motifs. Non-neoplastic patients had below-expected tissue-blood divergence, while all gliomas exceeded expectation.

The V and J ends lost 11 bases and 2 bases respectively, with 13 bases between them. This CDR3 region has 12 residues. The germline V gene has CDR1 SNHLY and CDR2 FYNNEI. This chain connects TRBV2 to TRBJ2-7; D is unresolved. Sequencing input: glioma tissue, nonneoplastic brain tissue, or PBMCs (not recorded which). This TCR came from a human donor with low-grade glioma or glioblastoma, undergoing nonglioma brain surgery, or in good health (not recorded which). CDR3 region: CAGRAQAYEQYF. CDR3 nucleotides: TGTGCCGGCCGTGCCCAGGCCTACGAGCAGTACTTC.